This record covers a single T cell receptor beta chain. The data were taken from a study of shared clonotypes between healthy human individuals. V lost 0 bases and J lost 7; bases outside the gene matches: 5. CDR1 and CDR2 from the germline V gene are SGHRS and YFSETQ. The CDR3 covers 14 residues. Produced via immunoSEQ multiplex PCR; TCRdb's table is partial and in-frame only. The table lists roughly 1,100,000 clones, more than 65% of them singletons. Sequenced input: memory CD4+ T cells sorted from blood. The subset denotes: CD45RA-negative fraction. The genes are TRBV5-1 and TRBJ1-2; 8 nucleotides align to TRBD1. The source of this sequence is a man younger than 35 in good health. As DNA, the CDR3 is TGCGCCAGCAGCTTGGACAGGGGGTCGGGTGGCTACACCTTC. The encoded protein is CASSLDRGSGGYTF.